This T cell receptor (beta chain) comes out of a study of blood T cell repertoires in COVID-19. On the study more broadly: Samples representing acute and convalescent COVID-19 were sourced from the United States, Italy and Spain. T cells, B-cell-depleted T cells, or PBMCs supplied cDNA or gDNA.

The CDR3 length is 14 residues. In germline, CDR1 is LNHDA, CDR2 SQIVND (reference sequence). The V and J ends lost 5 bases and 2 bases, in that order; junction bases with no gene match: 5. Study processing details: Nucleated cell counts were estimated from reference gene primer amplification. Assay: immunoSEQ multiplex PCR; the TCRdb copy retains only in-frame clones and omits some. For V, J and clone size, that table is used; D and trimming come from the DNA. The table shows 240,000 or so clones, with more than 75% occurring only once. The gene calls are TRBV19 and TRBJ1-2; 7 bases fit TRBD1. The clonotype was recovered from a man older than 75 with acute or convalescent COVID-19. Source material: peripheral blood. CDR3 bases: TGTGCCAGTAGTGCCGGGACAGCAAACTATGGCTACACCTTC. Protein sequence: CASSAGTANYGYTF.